Below, 32 T cell receptor beta chains from the same sample are listed, as sequenced in a study of shared clonotypes between healthy human individuals. Assay: immunoSEQ multiplex PCR; the TCRdb copy retains only in-frame clones and omits some. The table has almost 750,000 clones, 55% to 80% seen once. The sequenced sample was memory CD4+ T cells sorted from blood. The subset was: CD45RA-negative fraction. Receptor source: a woman in her 30s in good health.

A remark on this clone: Other DNA sequences in this specimen translate into the identical CDR3. The genes are TRBV28 and TRBJ1-2, with TRBD1 matching over 7 bases. This CDR3 has 14 amino acids. Unmatched junction bases numbered 5, after V lost 5 bases and J lost 2 bases. CDR1 and CDR2 from the germline V gene are MDHEN and SYDVKM. In DNA, the CDR3 is TGTGCCAGCAGTCCGACGACAGGGAACTATGGCTACACCTTC. Its translation is CASSPTTGNYGYTF.

This clone turned up a few times. This chain connects TRBV7-2 to TRBJ2-1; D might be TRBD2 (6 bases). The V end lost 5 bases, the J end lost 2 bases, and 19 bases lay between the germline ends. Per the germline V gene, CDR1 is SGHTA and CDR2 is FQGNSA. The CDR3 length is 17 residues. CDR3 sequence reads: CASSQQAGLATYNEQFF. As DNA, the CDR3 is TGTGCCAGCAGCCAACAGGCAGGGCTAGCGACCTACAATGAGCAGTTCTTC.

The CDR3 spells CASSLSGAPLNTEAFF. The CDR3 nucleotides read TGTGCCAGCAGCTTATCTGGGGCCCCATTGAACACTGAAGCTTTCTTT. The gene calls are TRBV7-2 and TRBJ1-1; a weak D match, TRBD1 (5 bases). This CDR3 has 16 residues. Germline lookup yields CDR1 SGHTA and CDR2 FQGNSA. The V end was cut by 2 bases, the J end by 0 bases, with 13 bases between.

V usage is TRBV10-2 and J usage is TRBJ1-2; D ambiguous. The CDR3 consists of 12 residues. Germline CDR1 is WSHSY and CDR2 is SAAADI. The V end lost 4 bases, the J end lost 8 bases, and 11 bases lay between the germline ends. CDR3 region: CASSVAGLGYTF. CDR3 in DNA: TGCGCCAGCAGTGTGGCTGGGCTGGGCTACACCTTC.

V and J are TRBV28 and TRBJ2-7; tentative D call: TRBD1 (6 bases). Germline V gene sequence: CDR1 MDHEN, CDR2 SYDVKM. The CDR3 covers 14 residues. V lost 4 bases and J lost 2, with 12 bases in between. DNA of the CDR3: TGTGCCAGCAGTTATGACAGGCGAACCTACGAGCAGTACTTC. It codes for CASSYDRRTYEQYF.

V gene TRBV7-9 combines with J gene TRBJ1-1, with D uncertain. The ends were cut back, 7 bases at V and 11 bases at J, with 20 bases in the middle. Germline V CDR1 and CDR2: SEHNR, FQNEAQ (reference sequence). The CDR3 has 13 residues. CDR3 nucleotide sequence: TGTGCCAGCACCCAAATTGGCTCCCTAGGCGCTTTCTTT. Its protein is CASTQIGSLGAFF.

The V call is TRBV6-6, the J call TRBJ1-3, with a tentative D call TRBD1 (6 bases). This CDR3 has 15 amino acids. Trimming shortened V by 7 bases and J by 1 base, and 14 bases separated the two germline ends. The germline V gene has CDR1 MNHNY and CDR2 SVGAGI (reference sequence). In DNA form, the CDR3 reads TGTGCCAGCAAGGCAACGGGGACATCTGGAAACACCATATATTTT. Translating it yields CASKATGTSGNTIYF.

This clone was observed a few times. The V gene is TRBV6-4, the J gene TRBJ2-3; 11 bases line up with TRBD2. V shed 5 bases, J shed 2 bases, and the junction held 3 bases outside the gene matches. The CDR3 totals 15 residues. In germline, CDR1 is MRHNA, CDR2 SNTAGT. CDR3 residues: CASSTLAGDTDTQYF. Written as DNA, the CDR3 is TGTGCCAGCAGTACACTAGCGGGGGACACAGATACGCAGTATTTT.

The rearrangement joins TRBV5-1 to TRBJ2-2; TRBD1 aligns across 7 bases. CDR3 length equals 15 residues. The germline V gene has CDR1 SGHRS and CDR2 YFSETQ. The V segment lost 5 bases and the J segment 0 bases; nucleotides outside the gene matches: 4. CDR3 loop: CASRVGTANTGELFF. The CDR3 DNA sequence: TGCGCCAGCAGGGTCGGGACAGCGAACACCGGGGAGCTGTTTTTT. Drawing the rest from reference TRBV5-1 and TRBJ2-2, the complete variable domain is KAGVTQTPRYLIKTRGQQVTLSCSPISGHRSVSWYQQTPGQGLQFLFEYFSETQRNKGNFPGRFSGRQFSNSRSEMNVSTLELGDSALYLCASRVGTANTGELFFGEGSRLTVL.

The chain has TRBV5-6 and TRBJ2-7; 10 nucleotides align to TRBD2. The ends lost 4 bases at V and 6 bases at J; junction bases unmatched: 19. From germline, CDR1 is SGHDT and CDR2 YYEEEE. The CDR3 loop spans 18 amino acids. The CDR3 DNA reads as TGTGCCAGCAGCGAACCCTCAATTAGCGGGAGGCCTAGACTCGAGCAGTACTTC. Translating it yields CASSEPSISGRPRLEQYF.

The gene calls are TRBV6-5 and TRBJ2-7, with D maybe TRBD1 (5 bases). Per the germline V gene, CDR1 is MNHEY and CDR2 is SVGAGI. The CDR3 is 13 residues long. The V and J ends lost 6 bases and 2 bases respectively, with 11 bases between them. The CDR3 loop reads CASRRTGTYEQYF. The CDR3 coding sequence is TGTGCCAGCAGGCGTACAGGTACCTACGAGCAGTACTTC.

The chain employs TRBV6-6 and TRBJ2-5; 10 bases line up with TRBD2. V dropped 6 bases and J dropped 5; count of bases not matched to a gene: 6. The CDR3 loop spans 14 amino acids. Germline V gives CDR1 MNHNY, CDR2 SVGAGI (reference sequence). The CDR3 protein is CASSMGLAWETQYF. The DNA of the CDR3 is TGTGCCAGCAGCATGGGACTAGCGTGGGAGACCCAGTACTTC.

V usage is TRBV29-1 and J usage is TRBJ2-2; tentative D call: TRBD1 (6 bases). In germline, CDR1 is SQVTM, CDR2 ANQGSEA. The CDR3 covers 12 residues. Trimming shortened V by 7 bases and J by 4 bases, and 10 bases separated the two germline ends. The CDR3 spells CSGVGGTGELFF. The CDR3, as DNA: TGCAGCGGGGTAGGGGGCACCGGGGAGCTGTTTTTT.

This clone occurred once. The rearrangement uses TRBV5-1 and TRBJ2-5; TRBD1 matches at 8 bases. The germline gives CDR1 SGHRS, CDR2 YFSETQ. J was trimmed by 7 bases and V by 3 bases; bases with no gene match: 11. This CDR3 contains 15 residues. The CDR3 DNA sequence: TGCGCCAGCAGCTCCCTCGGGACAGGAGATGGGACCCAGTACTTC. Protein product: CASSSLGTGDGTQYF.

The J gene is TRBJ1-3, the V gene TRBV28; 9 bases are shared with TRBD1. Germline values: CDR1 MDHEN, CDR2 SYDVKM. This CDR3 comprises 16 residues. The J segment lost 0 bases and the V segment lost 7 bases, leaving 7 bases of the junction unmatched. The CDR3 spells CASTGQGKSSGNTIYF. The DNA of the CDR3 is TGTGCCAGCACGGGACAGGGAAAGAGCTCTGGAAACACCATATATTTT.

This sequence joins TRBV5-1 and TRBJ2-7; perhaps TRBD1 as D (7 bases). Looked up from germline, CDR1 is SGHRS and CDR2 is YFSETQ. Deletions cut 0 bases from V and 0 bases from J, with 13 bases between. CDR3 length equals 16 residues. The CDR3 protein is CASSLGAGQSSYEQYF. CDR3 DNA sequence: TGCGCCAGCAGCTTGGGGGCGGGACAGAGCTCCTACGAGCAGTACTTC.

In this sample, this clone turned up once. V gene TRBV7-6 combines with J gene TRBJ2-1; the D is unclear. The CDR3 is 11 residues long. The germline CDR1 and CDR2 sequences are SGHVS and FNYEAQ. The V end was cut by 3 bases, the J end by 12 bases, with 9 bases between. The CDR3 spells CASSFSSGQFF. The CDR3 nucleotides read TGTGCCAGCAGCTTTAGCTCGGGGCAGTTCTTC.

The chain uses TRBV5-1 and TRBJ2-5; TRBD2 matches 7 bases. Germline V CDR1 and CDR2: SGHRS, YFSETQ. This CDR3 contains 14 residues. V lost 3 bases, J lost 4 bases, and 6 bases stayed unmatched. The CDR3 DNA reads TGCGCCAGCAGCTCCGGACTAGAGGGAGAGACCCAGTACTTC. Its translation: CASSSGLEGETQYF.

In DNA, the CDR3 is TGTGCCAGCAGCTTGTCAGGAGCTAATGAAAAACTGTTTTTT. It codes for CASSLSGANEKLFF. The V gene is TRBV7-9, the J gene TRBJ1-4; no reliable D call. The germline V gene has CDR1 SEHNR and CDR2 FQNEAQ (reference sequence). The CDR3 has 14 residues. The V end was cut by 3 bases, the J end by 3 bases, with 8 bases between.

This clone was seen just once. The V call is TRBV27, the J call TRBJ2-7; no firm D call. Germline CDR1 MNHEY, CDR2 SMNVEV (reference sequence). V was pared by 8 bases and J by 2 bases, with 13 bases between. The CDR3 runs to 13 residues. The CDR3 sequence: CASAGRATYEQYF. The CDR3 DNA reads as TGTGCCAGCGCTGGTCGAGCGACCTACGAGCAGTACTTC.

This chain connects TRBV14 to TRBJ1-4; no reliable D call. V lost 0 bases and J 13 bases, leaving 12 bases between the germline ends. The V gene's germline CDR1 is SGHDN and CDR2 FVKESK. The CDR3 extends over 13 amino acids. The CDR3 bases are TGTGCCAGCAGCCAAGAGTCGGTCGGCGCACTGTTTTTT. It is translated as CASSQESVGALFF.

The chain has TRBV7-2 and TRBJ2-3, with D possibly TRBD2 on 5 matching bases. Germline CDR1 and CDR2: SGHTA and FQGNSA. CDR3 size: 15 residues. The V end was cut by 2 bases, the J end by 3 bases, with 12 bases between. The CDR3 DNA sequence: TGTGCCAGCAGCTTAATGGGAGTCGGGACAGATACGCAGTATTTT. Its protein is CASSLMGVGTDTQYF.

This chain connects TRBV11-3 to TRBJ2-1; the match to TRBD2 covers 14 bases. Trimming took 1 base from V and 7 from J; bases not matched to a gene: 6. CDR1 and CDR2 (germline): SGHNT, YENEEA. The CDR3 sequence is 17 residues long. As DNA, the CDR3 is TGTGCCAGCAGCTTAGGCCTGACTAGCGGGAGGGTAAATGAGCAGTTCTTC. Its protein product is CASSLGLTSGRVNEQFF. Full variable domain (outside the CDR3, taken from reference TRBV11-3 and TRBJ2-1): EAGVVQSPRYKIIEKKQPVAFWCNPISGHNTLYWYLQNLGQGPELLIRYENEEAVDDSQLPKDRFSAERLKGVDSTLKIQPAELGDSAVYLCASSLGLTSGRVNEQFFGPGTRLTVL.

In its sample, this clone was seen many times. This sample also contains other DNA sequences that code for the same CDR3. The chain carries TRBV28 and TRBJ2-7; D call uncertain. The V end was cut by 6 bases, the J end by 2 bases, with 5 bases between. Germline loops: CDR1 MDHEN, CDR2 SYDVKM. The CDR3 is made up of 11 amino acids. CDR3 coding DNA: TGTGCCAGCAGAGGACCCTACGAGCAGTACTTC. Translation: CASRGPYEQYF.

This clone was detected once. The DNA of the CDR3 is TGTGCCACCAGCAGAGGAAGGGGAATGGGTTCCTACGAGCAGTACTTC. Protein product: CATSRGRGMGSYEQYF. J is TRBJ2-7 and V is TRBV15; D is perhaps TRBD1 (5 bases). With 1 base removed from V and 1 base from J, the gap between germline ends came to 14 bases. The V gene's germline CDR1 is LNHNV and CDR2 YYDKDF (reference sequence). The CDR3 runs 16 residues.

The V call is TRBV5-1, the J call TRBJ2-3; 11 bases line up with TRBD2. The CDR3 sequence is 17 residues long. Germline V gene lookup returns CDR1 SGHRS and CDR2 YFSETQ. V lost 0 bases to trimming and J lost 3 bases; unmatched junction nucleotides: 6. The CDR3 spells CASSLGSGRAGTDTQYF. The CDR3 DNA follows: TGCGCCAGCAGCTTGGGTAGCGGGAGGGCCGGGACAGATACGCAGTATTTT.

For this clone: In the same sample, other DNA sequences code for this CDR3. This chain links TRBV6-1 with TRBJ1-5; 12 positions agree with TRBD1. CDR1 is MNHNS and CDR2 is SASEGT in the germline V gene. Germline trimming cut 5 bases from V and 4 bases from J; bases unmatched to any gene: 3. This CDR3 comprises 15 residues. CDR3 coding DNA: TGTGCCAGCAGTAAGGGACAGGGGGCAAATCAGCCCCAGCATTTT. Protein: CASSKGQGANQPQHF.

The CDR3 loop is CASSSVTTGARGYTF. The CDR3 region has the DNA TGTGCCAGCAGCTCGGTCACGACAGGGGCCCGCGGCTACACCTTC. This chain joins TRBV7-8 and TRBJ1-2; 8 positions match TRBD1. Germline lookup yields CDR1 SGHVS and CDR2 FQNEAQ. Germline trimming cut 4 bases from V and 8 bases from J; bases unmatched to any gene: 12. This CDR3 contains 15 residues.

The genes are TRBV18 and TRBJ2-2, with TRBD2 as a possible D gene (5 bases). V dropped 4 bases and J dropped 0 bases, with 9 bases sitting between them. In germline, CDR1 is KGHSH, CDR2 LQKENI. The CDR3 totals 15 residues. The CDR3 region has the DNA TGTGCCAGCTCACGCGCCGGGGCGAACACCGGGGAGCTGTTTTTT. Its protein product is CASSRAGANTGELFF.

This chain uses TRBV7-9 with TRBJ2-1; no clear D gene. The V end lost 5 bases, the J end lost 8 bases, and 25 bases lay between the germline ends. The germline CDR1 and CDR2 sequences are SEHNR and FQNEAQ (reference sequence). The CDR3 loop spans 17 amino acids. The CDR3: CASSAFLVAVGFDEQFF. The DNA for the CDR3 is TGTGCCAGCAGCGCCTTTCTGGTTGCGGTCGGATTCGATGAGCAGTTCTTC.

The genes are TRBV19 and TRBJ2-5, with 7 bases lining up with TRBD1. Germline CDR1 and CDR2: LNHDA and SQIVND (reference sequence). The CDR3 spans 15 residues. J gave up 5 bases and V 5 bases, and 11 bases lay outside the gene matches. This chain's CDR3 is CASSRDRARGETQYF. The CDR3, as DNA: TGTGCCAGTAGTCGAGACAGGGCTAGGGGGGAGACCCAGTACTTC.

The rearrangement uses TRBV7-9 and TRBJ2-2; either TRBD1 or TRBD2 may supply D (5 bases each). Germline V CDR1 and CDR2: SEHNR, FQNEAQ (reference sequence). This CDR3 comprises 15 residues. The ends were cut back, 3 bases at V and 4 bases at J, with 12 bases in the middle. The CDR3 here is CASSLGDLFTGELFF. CDR3 in DNA: TGTGCCAGCAGCTTGGGGGATCTCTTCACCGGGGAGCTGTTTTTT.